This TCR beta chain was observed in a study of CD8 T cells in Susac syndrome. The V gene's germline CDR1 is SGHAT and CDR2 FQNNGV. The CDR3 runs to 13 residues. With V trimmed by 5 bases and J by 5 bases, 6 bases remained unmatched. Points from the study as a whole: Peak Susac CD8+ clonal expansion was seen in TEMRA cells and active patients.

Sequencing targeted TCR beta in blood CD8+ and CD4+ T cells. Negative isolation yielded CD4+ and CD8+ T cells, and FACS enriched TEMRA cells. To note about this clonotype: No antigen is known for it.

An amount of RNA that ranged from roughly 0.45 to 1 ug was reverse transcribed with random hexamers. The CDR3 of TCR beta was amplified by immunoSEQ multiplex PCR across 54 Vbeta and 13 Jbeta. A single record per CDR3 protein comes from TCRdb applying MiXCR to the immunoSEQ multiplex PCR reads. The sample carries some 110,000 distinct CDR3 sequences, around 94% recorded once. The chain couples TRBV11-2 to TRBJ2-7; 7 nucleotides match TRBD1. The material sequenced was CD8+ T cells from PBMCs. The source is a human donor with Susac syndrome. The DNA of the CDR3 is TGTGCCAGCAGCATCTCCGGGACAGACGAGCAGTACTTC. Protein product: CASSISGTDEQYF.